Listed here are 5 T cell receptor beta chains from one sample, sequenced in a study of blood T cell repertoires in COVID-19. The data were produced by immunoSEQ multiplex PCR, yet TCRdb's version contains in-frame clones alone and is incomplete. The sample has 140,000 to 150,000 clones, about 90% seen once. Sample: peripheral blood. The receptor source for this set is a human donor in a cohort sampled during active COVID-19.

V is TRBV5-6 and J is TRBJ2-7; the D is unclear. Germline V gives CDR1 SGHDT, CDR2 YYEEEE. V gave up 0 bases and J gave up 0 bases, with 19 bases separating them. The CDR3 is made up of 18 amino acids. In nucleotides, the CDR3 is TGTGCCAGCAGCTTGGCCAGTAGTGCAGCTAGGAGCTCCTACGAGCAGTACTTC. Its translation is CASSLASSAARSSYEQYF.

This chain joins TRBV9 and TRBJ1-1; D gene unclear. V lost 0 bases, J lost 2 bases, and 8 bases lay in between. Germline V lookup: CDR1 SGDLS, CDR2 YYNGEE. This CDR3 region has 14 residues. The CDR3, as DNA: TGTGCCAGCAGCGTAGCCGGGGTAAACACTGAAGCTTTCTTT. It yields the protein CASSVAGVNTEAFF.

The V gene is TRBV28, the J gene TRBJ2-1, with 8 bases that match TRBD2. This CDR3 comprises 18 residues. Germline V CDR1 and CDR2: MDHEN, SYDVKM. J was trimmed by 0 bases and V by 2 bases; bases with no gene match: 9. CDR3 nucleotide sequence: TGTGCCAGCAGTTTAACCCCTGGGACTAGAAGCTCCTACAATGAGCAGTTCTTC. Translation: CASSLTPGTRSSYNEQFF.

This chain connects TRBV4-2 to TRBJ2-3; 8 positions match TRBD2. V was pared by 0 bases and J by 1 base, with 0 bases of the junction left unmatched. CDR3 length: 15 residues. Germline V gene sequence: CDR1 LGHNA, CDR2 YNFKEQ. The CDR3 sequence: CASSQETSGTDTQYF. The CDR3 coding sequence is TGTGCCAGCAGCCAAGAGACTAGCGGCACAGATACGCAGTATTTT.

The chain has TRBV6-6 and TRBJ2-3, with TRBD2 matching 13 bases. CDR1 is MNHNY, CDR2 SVGAGI, per germline (reference sequence). Trimming took 5 bases from V and 5 from J; bases not matched to a gene: 10. The CDR3 loop spans 17 amino acids. DNA of the CDR3: TGTGCCAGCAGTCGGACTAGCGGGAGAGATTCTGGAGATACGCAGTATTTT. This sequence encodes CASSRTSGRDSGDTQYF.